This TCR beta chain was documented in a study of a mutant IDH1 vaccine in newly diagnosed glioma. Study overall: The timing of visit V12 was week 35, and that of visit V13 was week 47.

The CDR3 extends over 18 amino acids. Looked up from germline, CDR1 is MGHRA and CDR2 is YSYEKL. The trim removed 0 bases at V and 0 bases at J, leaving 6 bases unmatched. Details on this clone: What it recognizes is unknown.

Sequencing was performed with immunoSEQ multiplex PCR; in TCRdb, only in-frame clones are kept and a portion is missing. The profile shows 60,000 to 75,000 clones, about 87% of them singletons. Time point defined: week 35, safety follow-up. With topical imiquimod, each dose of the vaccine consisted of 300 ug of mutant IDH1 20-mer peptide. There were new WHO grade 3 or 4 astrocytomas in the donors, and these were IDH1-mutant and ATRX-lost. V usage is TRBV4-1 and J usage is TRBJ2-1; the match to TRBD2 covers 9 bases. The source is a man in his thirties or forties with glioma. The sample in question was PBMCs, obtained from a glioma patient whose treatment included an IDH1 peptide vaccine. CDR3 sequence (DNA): TGCGCCAGCAGCCAAGATGAGGTAGCGGGAGTCTCCTACAATGAGCAGTTCTTC. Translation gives CASSQDEVAGVSYNEQFF.